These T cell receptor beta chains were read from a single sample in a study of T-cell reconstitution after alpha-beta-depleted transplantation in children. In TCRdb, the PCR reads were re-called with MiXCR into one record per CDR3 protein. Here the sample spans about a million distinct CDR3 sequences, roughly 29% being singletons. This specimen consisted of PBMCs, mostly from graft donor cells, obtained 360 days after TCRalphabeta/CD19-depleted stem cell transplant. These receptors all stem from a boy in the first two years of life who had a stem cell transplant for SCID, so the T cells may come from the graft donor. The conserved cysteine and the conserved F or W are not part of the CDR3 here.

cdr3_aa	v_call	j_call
ASRGGEGNQPQH	TRBV6-1	TRBJ1-5
ASSHQVSRELF	TRBV12-3/TRBV12-4	TRBJ2-2
ASSQTGTSAYEQY	TRBV4-1	TRBJ2-7
ASSPGLAGALDTQY	TRBV3-1	TRBJ2-3
SARVQGNIQY	TRBV20-1	TRBJ2-4
ASSYRADNEQY	TRBV6-5	TRBJ2-7
ATSRAYRDEQY	TRBV15	TRBJ2-7
ASSPARNGEGEAF	TRBV4-1	TRBJ1-1
ASSPALAGGKEQY	TRBV5-1	TRBJ2-7
ASSFQGQGVSEQF	TRBV12-3/TRBV12-4	TRBJ2-1
ASSMDSGLYNEQF	TRBV5-1	TRBJ2-1
ASSLELGVYEQY	TRBV5-1	TRBJ2-7
SVLISSYNEQF	TRBV29-1	TRBJ2-1
ASSTQMADPEAF	TRBV6-5	TRBJ1-1
ASSQRQSGELF	TRBV12-3/TRBV12-4	TRBJ2-2
SASLAPVKNIQY	TRBV20-1	TRBJ2-4
AHGAVEGDYGYT	TRBV4-1	TRBJ1-2
ATSLSGELF	TRBV15	TRBJ2-2
SVDPGKTVSIAKNIQY	TRBV29-1	TRBJ2-4
ASSPHGKSSYEQY	TRBV12-3/TRBV12-4	TRBJ2-7
ASSLTTGSEQY	TRBV12-3/TRBV12-4	TRBJ2-7
ASSRTTASPDTQY	TRBV7-9	TRBJ2-3
ASSQGGTISYEQY	TRBV3-1	TRBJ2-7
ASSLGRGLETQY	TRBV7-2	TRBJ2-5
ASSLGGGTEAF	TRBV5-1	TRBJ1-1
ASSYPIRRGTEAF	TRBV7-9	TRBJ1-1
ATSKEFLPQALSNTEAF	TRBV21-1	TRBJ1-1
ASSSMGGGQETEY	TRBV7-2	TRBJ2-5
ASSSRGAKNTEAF	TRBV6-5	TRBJ1-1
ASSSGRSGELF	TRBV7-9	TRBJ2-2
ASSQLPPGTFMNTEAF	TRBV14	TRBJ1-1
ASTSYTGELF	TRBV12-3/TRBV12-4	TRBJ2-2
ASRSSGQETQY	TRBV6-6	TRBJ2-5
ASSQDRDYEQY	TRBV4-3	TRBJ2-7
ASKGEDTNTGELF	TRBV28	TRBJ2-2
ASSLTGLPYEQY	TRBV28	TRBJ2-7
ASGQVNTNYGYT	TRBV4-2	TRBJ1-2
ASSLSSTSGDTDTQY	TRBV2	TRBJ2-3
ASSSRLRAGALRETQY	TRBV27	TRBJ2-5
ASGDRGHETQY	TRBV27	TRBJ2-5
ASSSFNTGELF	TRBV6-2/TRBV6-3	TRBJ2-2
ASSLVVGPTNYGYT	TRBV12-3/TRBV12-4	TRBJ1-2
ASSYVGGINEQF	TRBV6-5	TRBJ2-1
ASSFGTGHNQPQH	TRBV4-2	TRBJ1-5
ASSLATGRGATGELF	TRBV7-2	TRBJ2-2
ASSFGSGEFKNIQY	TRBV7-9	TRBJ2-4
ASSLAGGSLYNEQF	TRBV7-2	TRBJ2-1
ASSLAPSRGRNEKLF	TRBV7-8	TRBJ1-4
ASSYRLVTDTQY	TRBV6-5	TRBJ2-3
ATSVRQVTGELF	TRBV15	TRBJ2-2
ATSTPPGVPYEQY	TRBV15	TRBJ2-7